The source of this T cell receptor beta chain is a study of liver allograft versus peripheral blood T cells. Study information: T cell receptor repertoires in transplanted livers were compared with those in recipients' peripheral blood.

TCRdb ran MiXCR on the reads and lists one entry per CDR3 protein. The sample records thousands of distinct CDR3 sequences, 15% to 20% being singletons. Overall study findings and caveats: Reportedly, the T cell receptor repertoires inside liver allografts were not the same as those in peripheral blood.

This clonotype has at least ten counts. The antigen is unknown. The receptor was isolated from a human patient who had a liver transplant. Certain T cells may be donor cells from the graft.

The CDR3 spells CASSLTDRGGYEQYF. The CDR3 nucleotides read TGTGCCAGCAGCTTAACGGACAGGGGCGGGTACGAGCAGTACTTC. The gene calls are TRBV7-2 and TRBJ2-7, with TRBD1 identical over 9 bases. Germline V gene sequence: CDR1 SGHTA, CDR2 FQGNSA. The CDR3 sequence is 15 residues long. V lost 2 bases, J lost 4 bases, and 6 bases stayed unmatched. The full variable domain, its missing parts supplied by reference TRBV7-2 and TRBJ2-7, is GAGVSQSPSNKVTEKGKDVELRCDPISGHTALYWYRQSLGQGLEFLIYFQGNSAPDKSGLPSDRFSAERTGGSVSTLTIQRTQQEDSAVYLCASSLTDRGGYEQYFGPGTRLTVT.